Reported below is one T cell receptor (beta chain). Its antigen is still unknown. The germline V and J ends were trimmed by 5 bases and 1 base, with 14 bases remaining between them. The length of the CDR3 is 15 residues. Per the germline V gene, CDR1 is SGHVS and CDR2 is FNYEAQ. One entry per CDR3 protein, called by TCRdb with MiXCR from the reads. The data show about 920,000 distinct CDR3 sequences, approximately 31% seen once. The data originate from a study of T cell repertoires in cytomegalovirus infection. Study summary: Researchers turned to recently identified HLA-C-restricted CMV epitopes as well as well-studied HLA-B-restricted ones. Both a matching HLA type and CMV infection were indicated by public TCR beta signatures. General study results and limits: Carriage of CMV together with the relevant HLA was identifiable through cumulative public TCR beta family frequency.

The sample in question was cultured CD8+ T cells from PBMCs, obtained from culture after CMV antigen stimulation. This chain connects TRBV7-6 to TRBJ1-1; tentatively, D is TRBD1 (5 bases). The sequence derives from a human donor in good health (CMV status not recorded). Some clones in this sample may be carry-over from other donors' samples. CDR3 amino acids: CASSTSRDPNTEAFF. The DNA for the CDR3 is TGTGCCAGCAGCACGTCCCGGGACCCGAACACTGAAGCTTTCTTT.